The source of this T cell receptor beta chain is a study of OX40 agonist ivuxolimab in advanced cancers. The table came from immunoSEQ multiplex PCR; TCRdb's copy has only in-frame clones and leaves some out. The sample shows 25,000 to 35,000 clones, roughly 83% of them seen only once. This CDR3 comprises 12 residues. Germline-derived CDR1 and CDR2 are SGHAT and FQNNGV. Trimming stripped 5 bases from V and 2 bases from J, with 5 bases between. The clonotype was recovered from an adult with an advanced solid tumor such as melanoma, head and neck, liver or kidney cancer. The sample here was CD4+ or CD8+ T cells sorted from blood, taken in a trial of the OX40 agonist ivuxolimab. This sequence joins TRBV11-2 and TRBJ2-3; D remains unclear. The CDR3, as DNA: TGTGCCAGCAGCCTAAACACAGATACGCAGTATTTT. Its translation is CASSLNTDTQYF.